This TCR beta chain was sequenced for a study of cytomegalovirus exposure and HLA in healthy donors. Study observations and caveats: Further analysis was carried out later, and it showed several of the most significant clusters appearing linked to common viral pathogens. When a later analysis compared HLA-associated TCR beta chains with equally common others, the HLA-associated chains turned out to be more clonally expanded and to have lower generation probabilities. In a later analysis, TCR beta V- and J-gene trimming was associated with a missense DCLRE1C variant.

PCR used 60 Vbeta primers and 13 Jbeta primers. Method: immunoSEQ multiplex PCR; TCRdb's copy keeps in-frame clones and lacks some. The data contain roughly 88,000 clones, 69% of them singletons. V was cut by 5 bases and J by 1 base, with 8 bases left in between. CDR1 SGHAT and CDR2 FQDESV come from the germline V gene (reference sequence). The CDR3 covers 13 residues. On this clone: Its antigen is unidentified.

Although they were nominally healthy when sampled, donors likely had unrecorded immune exposures. This receptor was taken from a man over 45 in good health and CMV-seronegative. This chain uses TRBV11-1 with TRBJ1-1; D call uncertain. Sequencing was carried out using PBMCs. CDR3 sequence: CASSMAANTEAFF. The DNA for the CDR3 is TGTGCCAGCAGCATGGCGGCGAACACTGAAGCTTTCTTT.